The following is a T cell receptor (beta chain) sequence with its context. Its antigen remains unknown. Cell sorting was applied to PBMCs, and CD4+ and CD8+ T cells were collected. Extracted RNA was reverse transcribed, and the resulting cDNA served as sequencing template. Profiling relied on immunoSEQ multiplex PCR, and the TCRdb table lists in-frame clones only, not all of them. The sample has some 150,000 clones; around half are singletons. The sample is drawn from a study of CD8+ T cells in alopecia areata. Study background: Patients received oral tofacitinib, 5 to 10 mg twice daily, for moderate-to-severe alopecia areata.

Overall study results and limits: Resident alphabeta T-cell populations of normal skin are likewise subject to sequencing in scalp samples.

This sequence was found in a human donor with alopecia areata. Material: CD8+ T cells sorted from blood, obtained at week 0.

The CDR3 DNA reads as TGTGCCTGCGGCGGGGTACTCAATGAGCAGTTCTTC. Translation gives CACGGVLNEQFF. The gene calls are TRBV30 and TRBJ2-1, with D possibly being TRBD2 (6 bases). The V gene lost 6 bases and the J gene lost 6 bases, with 12 bases spanning the gap. This CDR3 has 12 residues. Germline V lookup: CDR1 GTSNPN, CDR2 SVGIG (reference sequence).